Shown below are 29 T cell receptor beta chains from a single sample sequenced in a study of T cell responses to AZD1222 COVID-19 vaccine. Clones were sequenced by immunoSEQ multiplex PCR, and TCRdb holds only the in-frame ones, with some missing. The sample holds about 150,000 clones, roughly nine tenths seen once. The specimen was peripheral blood, collected 28 days after the second AZD1222 dose. The receptors stem from an adult who received the AZD1222 COVID-19 vaccine.

The rearrangement uses TRBV4-1 and TRBJ1-2, with D uncertain. Germline lookup yields CDR1 MGHRA and CDR2 YSYEKL. Trimming shortened V by 1 base and J by 0 bases, and 15 bases separated the two germline ends. The CDR3 contains 17 residues. The CDR3 nucleotides read TGCGCCAGCAGCCAAGTGATCCGGAAGGGCACTAACTATGGCTACACCTTC. Translating it yields CASSQVIRKGTNYGYTF.

The V call is TRBV19, the J call TRBJ1-2; D unclear. With 6 bases removed from V and 1 base from J, the gap between germline ends came to 15 bases. The CDR3 totals 15 residues. Germline CDR1 LNHDA, CDR2 SQIVND (reference sequence). CDR3 nucleotide sequence: TGTGCCAGTAGCCCGATCGTCGACCGTAACTATGGCTACACCTTC. This encodes CASSPIVDRNYGYTF. The full variable domain, with the rest looked up from reference TRBV19 and TRBJ1-2, is DGGITQSPKYLFRKEGQNVTLSCEQNLNHDAMYWYRQDPGQGLRLIYYSQIVNDFQKGDIAEGYSVSREKKESFPLTVTSAQKNPTAFYLCASSPIVDRNYGYTFGSGTRLTVV.

The chain is built from TRBV29-1 and TRBJ2-3, with D uncertain. Germline V lookup: CDR1 SQVTM, CDR2 ANQGSEA. V gave up 1 base and J gave up 4 bases, with 9 bases separating them. This CDR3 region has 13 residues. As DNA, the CDR3 is TGCAGCGTTGAAGGCAGGTTGGCAGATACGCAGTATTTT. The encoded protein is CSVEGRLADTQYF.

The V and J genes are TRBV27 and TRBJ2-1; no firm D call. This CDR3 is built from 17 residues. In germline, CDR1 is MNHEY, CDR2 SMNVEV (reference sequence). V lost 3 bases to trimming and J lost 0 bases, with 15 bases between them. In DNA, the CDR3 is TGTGCCAGCAGTTTTGGGGTACATCGGCGCTCCTACAATGAGCAGTTCTTC. The encoded protein is CASSFGVHRRSYNEQFF.

The rearrangement links TRBV19 to TRBJ1-4; D remains ambiguous. This CDR3 is 15 amino acids long. V lost 0 bases, J lost 3 bases, and 8 bases lay in between. Germline assignment: CDR1 LNHDA and CDR2 SQIVND (reference sequence). The CDR3 DNA reads TGTGCCAGTAGTATAGAGCGGAGGTCTAATGAAAAACTGTTTTTT. It encodes CASSIERRSNEKLFF.

The chain uses TRBV7-2 and TRBJ2-1, with 9 bases fitting TRBD2. V lost 1 base, J lost 2 bases, and 3 bases stayed unmatched. The CDR3 length is 16 residues. Germline V gene data show CDR1 as SGHTA and CDR2 as FQGNSA. CDR3 amino acids: CASSLVSSGAYNEQFF. CDR3 nucleotide sequence: TGTGCCAGCAGCTTAGTGTCTAGCGGGGCCTACAATGAGCAGTTCTTC.

This chain joins TRBV9 and TRBJ1-1, with D possibly TRBD1 on 5 matching bases. CDR3 length: 14 residues. V lost 6 bases and J 0 bases, leaving 12 bases between the germline ends. The germline V gene has CDR1 SGDLS and CDR2 YYNGEE. The CDR3 is CASTLGGVNTEAFF. The CDR3 DNA is TGTGCCAGCACCCTTGGGGGGGTGAACACTGAAGCTTTCTTT. The variable domain in full, completed from reference TRBV9 and TRBJ1-1, reads DSGVTQTPKHLITATGQRVTLRCSPRSGDLSVYWYQQSLDQGLQFLIQYYNGEERAKGNILERFSAQQFPDLHSELNLSSLELGDSALYFCASTLGGVNTEAFFGQGTRLTVV.

Only one count was recorded for this clone. V gene TRBV3-1 (or the pseudogene TRBV3-2) combines with J gene TRBJ2-3, with D unresolved. The germline CDR1 and CDR2 sequences are LGHDT and YNNKEL (reference sequence). V lost 8 bases and J lost 0, with 3 bases in between. The CDR3 length is 11 residues. This CDR3 reads CASGSTDTQYF. Written as DNA, the CDR3 is TGTGCCAGCGGGAGCACAGATACGCAGTATTTT.

The chain couples TRBV28 to TRBJ1-6; D unresolved. V was trimmed by 7 bases and J by 9 bases, leaving 19 bases between them. The CDR3 contains 15 residues. Germline V CDR1 and CDR2: MDHEN, SYDVKM. The CDR3 nucleotides are TGTGCCAGCACTTTTGTAAGGAGCTTGACTTCACCCCTCCACTTT. It translates to CASTFVRSLTSPLHF.

The V and J genes are TRBV27 and TRBJ1-2; 7 bases are a match to TRBD1. The junction had 15 bases not matched to a gene; V was cut back by 8 bases and J by 3 bases. The CDR3 has 16 amino acids. The germline V gene encodes CDR1 MNHEY and CDR2 SMNVEV (reference sequence). The CDR3 loop reads CASGSEAGDSHYGYTF. The DNA of the CDR3 is TGTGCCAGCGGAAGCGAGGCGGGGGACAGTCACTATGGCTACACCTTC.

The chain carries TRBV6-5 and TRBJ2-3; TRBD1 is a possible D gene (7 bases). The CDR3 length is 14 residues. V was shortened by 2 bases and J by 8 bases, with 14 bases between the two germline ends. Germline V gene lookup returns CDR1 MNHEY and CDR2 SVGAGI. CDR3 sequence (DNA): TGTGCCAGCAGTTACGGACAGGTCGGGGGTACGCAGTATTTT. It translates to CASSYGQVGGTQYF.

The genes are TRBV28 and TRBJ1-6; perhaps TRBD1 as D (6 bases). The CDR3 spans 15 residues. The V gene's germline CDR1 is MDHEN and CDR2 SYDVKM. V lost 6 bases, J lost 4 bases, and 13 bases lay in between. The CDR3 sequence is CASREQGIYNSPLHF. In DNA form, the CDR3 reads TGTGCCAGCAGGGAACAGGGAATTTATAATTCACCCCTCCACTTT.

This chain links TRBV6-1 with TRBJ2-2; D perhaps matches TRBD2 (5 bases). CDR1 is MNHNS and CDR2 is SASEGT in the germline V gene. The CDR3 length is 16 residues. Trimming took off 0 bases at V and 3 bases at J, with 11 bases between the two ends. In nucleotides, the CDR3 is TGTGCCAGCAGTGAAGCGCGGAGGCTCTACACCGGGGAGCTGTTTTTT. Its protein is CASSEARRLYTGELFF.

The rearrangement joins TRBV13 to TRBJ2-3, with 13 bases identical to TRBD2. Per the germline V gene, CDR1 is PRHDT and CDR2 is FYEKMQ (reference sequence). This CDR3 is built from 15 residues. J was trimmed by 4 bases and V by 5 bases; bases with no gene match: 3. The CDR3 is CASSLTSGRADTQYF. CDR3 DNA sequence: TGTGCCAGCAGCCTAACTAGCGGGAGGGCAGATACGCAGTATTTT.

The CDR3 spells CAWSDMAWGDYNEQFF. The CDR3 coding sequence is TGTGCCTGGAGTGATATGGCCTGGGGAGACTACAATGAGCAGTTCTTC. This chain connects TRBV30 to TRBJ2-1; a weak D match, TRBD2 (5 bases). The germline V and J ends were trimmed by 1 base and 3 bases, with 16 bases remaining between them. The CDR3 totals 16 residues. Germline lookup yields CDR1 GTSNPN and CDR2 SVGIG (reference sequence).

The chain has TRBV19 and TRBJ1-5; TRBD1 matches 8 bases. Germline CDR1 reads LNHDA; CDR2 reads SQIVND (reference sequence). J gave up 3 bases and V 6 bases, and 10 bases lay outside the gene matches. The CDR3 covers 16 residues. DNA for the CDR3: TGTGCCAGTAGCCAGACAGGGGAGGTGAACAATCAGCCCCAGCATTTT. This codes for CASSQTGEVNNQPQHF.

The chain combines TRBV28 with TRBJ1-2; unclear D gene. V was shortened by 10 bases and J by 1 base, with 10 bases between the two germline ends. The CDR3 runs to 12 residues. The V gene's germline CDR1 is MDHEN and CDR2 SYDVKM. The CDR3 spells CATETVNYGYTF. The DNA of the CDR3 is TGTGCCACCGAAACAGTTAACTATGGCTACACCTTC.

The rearrangement links TRBV10-3 to TRBJ2-1; TRBD1 is a possible D gene (6 bases). The CDR3 extends over 15 amino acids. The germline gives CDR1 ENHRY, CDR2 SYGVKD. V was trimmed by 7 bases and J by 1 base, leaving 14 bases between them. The CDR3 loop is CAINIPGESYNEQFF. The CDR3, as DNA: TGTGCCATCAACATCCCAGGGGAGTCCTACAATGAGCAGTTCTTC.

V and J are TRBV28 and TRBJ2-1; 16 bases are shared with TRBD2. V shed 2 bases, J shed 0 bases, and the junction held 4 bases outside the gene matches. This CDR3 is 19 amino acids long. The germline V gene encodes CDR1 MDHEN and CDR2 SYDVKM. CDR3 nucleotides: TGTGCCAGCAGTTTAGCGGGACTAGCGGGGGGGGACTCCTACAATGAGCAGTTCTTC. Protein product: CASSLAGLAGGDSYNEQFF.

As DNA, the CDR3 is TGTGCCAGCACCAACGGTGGCAGGGGGCTCGCACTTATCTACGAGCAGTACTTC. Its protein is CASTNGGRGLALIYEQYF. J is TRBJ2-7 and V is TRBV11-2; the match to TRBD1 covers 8 bases. CDR3 size: 18 residues. Looked up from germline, CDR1 is SGHAT and CDR2 is FQNNGV. V shed 7 bases, J shed 3 bases, and the junction held 20 bases outside the gene matches.

This clone was seen a handful of times. This chain links TRBV10-1 with TRBJ2-5; tentative D call: TRBD1 (6 bases). Germline V gene data show CDR1 as WNHNN and CDR2 as SYGVQD (reference sequence). There are 17 residues in the CDR3. The V gene lost 1 base and the J gene lost 1 base, with 16 bases spanning the gap. The DNA for the CDR3 is TGCGCCAGCAGTGAGTTTTACAGGGTCGGACCCCAAGAGACCCAGTACTTC. Amino acids: CASSEFYRVGPQETQYF.

The rearrangement joins TRBV30 to TRBJ2-1; TRBD2 matches 11 bases. Germline-derived CDR1 and CDR2 are GTSNPN and SVGIG (reference sequence). CDR3 length: 15 residues. The ends lost 6 bases at V and 6 bases at J; junction bases unmatched: 10. This CDR3 is CACSTLAGAFNEQFF. The CDR3 DNA reads TGTGCCTGCTCAACACTAGCGGGAGCCTTCAATGAGCAGTTCTTC.

The gene calls are TRBV18 and TRBJ2-3, with TRBD2 identical over 16 bases. CDR3 length equals 17 residues. The germline V gene encodes CDR1 KGHSH and CDR2 LQKENI. Trimming took 2 bases from V and 4 from J; bases not matched to a gene: 3. CDR3 protein: CASSPMGLAGGPDTQYF. CDR3 DNA sequence: TGTGCCAGCTCACCAATGGGACTAGCGGGAGGGCCAGATACGCAGTATTTT.

The chain combines TRBV3-1 (or the pseudogene TRBV3-2) with TRBJ2-7; no firm D call. The CDR3 is made up of 13 amino acids. The ends were cut back, 1 base at V and 4 bases at J, with 8 bases in the middle. Germline V gene data show CDR1 as LGHDT and CDR2 as YNNKEL (reference sequence). For the CDR3, the DNA is TGTGCCAGCAGCCAAGGGGCCACTTACGAGCAGTACTTC. Protein: CASSQGATYEQYF.

The genes are TRBV7-9 and TRBJ1-1; D uncertain. The CDR3 contains 14 residues. Trimming removed 3 bases at V and 4 bases at J, with 12 bases between. Germline V gene lookup returns CDR1 SEHNR and CDR2 FQNEAQ (reference sequence). In DNA form, the CDR3 reads TGTGCCAGCAGCTTCACAATTTTGAGCACTGAAGCTTTCTTT. It yields the protein CASSFTILSTEAFF.

CDR3 protein: CASSLGGHGYTF. CDR3 sequence (DNA): TGTGCCAGCAGTTTGGGTGGGCATGGCTACACCTTC. The V and J genes are TRBV12-3 or TRBV12-4 and TRBJ1-2, with D unclear. Trimming took off 3 bases at V and 6 bases at J, with 8 bases between the two ends. The length of the CDR3 is 12 residues.

The J gene is TRBJ2-7, the V gene TRBV5-1; D possibly corresponds to TRBD1 (6 bases). V lost 2 bases to trimming and J lost 5 bases, with 29 bases between them. Looked up from germline, CDR1 is SGHRS and CDR2 is YFSETQ. CDR3 size: 19 residues. DNA of the CDR3: TGCGCCAGCAGCTTCAGCAACAAACAGGGTTATATTTCGTATAACGAGCAGTACTTC. It codes for CASSFSNKQGYISYNEQYF.

The chain joins TRBV2 to TRBJ1-1, with D tentatively TRBD1 (6 bases). CDR3 length: 15 amino acids. Germline-derived CDR1 and CDR2 are SNHLY and FYNNEI. The V end lost 4 bases, the J end lost 3 bases, and 15 bases lay between the germline ends. In nucleotides, the CDR3 is TGTGCCAGCAGTGCGGGGGGACAACTATACACTGAAGCTTTCTTT. Its translation is CASSAGGQLYTEAFF.

This chain connects TRBV3-1 (or the pseudogene TRBV3-2) to TRBJ2-7, with D perhaps matching TRBD1 (6 bases). The CDR3 totals 19 residues. Germline V gives CDR1 LGHDT, CDR2 YNNKEL (reference sequence). Trimming left V 0 bases short and J 1 base short, with 22 bases between. The CDR3 region is CASSQEDPSGTKDSYEQYF. CDR3 bases: TGTGCCAGCAGCCAAGAAGACCCATCGGGGACAAAAGATTCCTACGAGCAGTACTTC.